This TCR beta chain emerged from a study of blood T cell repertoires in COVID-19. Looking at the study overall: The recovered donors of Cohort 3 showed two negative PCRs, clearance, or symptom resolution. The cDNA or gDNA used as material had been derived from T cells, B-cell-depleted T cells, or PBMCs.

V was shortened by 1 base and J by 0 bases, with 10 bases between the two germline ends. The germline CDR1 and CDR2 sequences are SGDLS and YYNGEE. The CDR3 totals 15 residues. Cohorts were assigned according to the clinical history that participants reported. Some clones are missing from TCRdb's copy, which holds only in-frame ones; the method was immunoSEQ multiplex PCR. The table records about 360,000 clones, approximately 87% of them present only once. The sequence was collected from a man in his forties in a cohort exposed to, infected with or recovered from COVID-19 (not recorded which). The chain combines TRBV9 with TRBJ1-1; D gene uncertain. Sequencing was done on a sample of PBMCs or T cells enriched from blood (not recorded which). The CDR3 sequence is CASSVMGGVNTEAFF. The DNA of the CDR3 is TGTGCCAGCAGCGTAATGGGCGGGGTGAACACTGAAGCTTTCTTT.